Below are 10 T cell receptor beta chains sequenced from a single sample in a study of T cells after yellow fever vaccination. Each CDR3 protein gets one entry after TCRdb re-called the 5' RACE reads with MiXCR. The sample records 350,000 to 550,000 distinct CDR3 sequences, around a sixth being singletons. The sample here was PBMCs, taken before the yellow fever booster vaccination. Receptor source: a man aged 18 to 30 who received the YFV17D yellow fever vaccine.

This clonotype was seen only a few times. The CDR3 region is CASSLGETDTYEQYF. As DNA, the CDR3 is TGTGCCAGCAGCTTGGGGGAGACGGATACCTACGAGCAGTACTTC. V is TRBV5-6 and J is TRBJ2-7; TRBD2 might be the D (5 bases). The V end was cut by 0 bases, the J end by 2 bases, with 12 bases between. This CDR3 has 15 residues. Germline V lookup: CDR1 SGHDT, CDR2 YYEEEE.

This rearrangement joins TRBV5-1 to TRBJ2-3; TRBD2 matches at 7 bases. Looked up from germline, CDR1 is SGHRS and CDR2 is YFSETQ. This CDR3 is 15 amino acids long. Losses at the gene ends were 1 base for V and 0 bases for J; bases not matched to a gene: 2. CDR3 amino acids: CASSLRAGSTDTQYF. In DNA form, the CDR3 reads TGCGCCAGCAGCTTGAGAGCGGGGAGCACAGATACGCAGTATTTT.

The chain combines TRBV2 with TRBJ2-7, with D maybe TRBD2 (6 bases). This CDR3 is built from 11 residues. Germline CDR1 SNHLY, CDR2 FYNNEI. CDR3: CASSEAPPGVV. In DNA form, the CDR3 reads TGTGCCAGCAGTGAAGCGCCCCCGGGAGTCGTC.

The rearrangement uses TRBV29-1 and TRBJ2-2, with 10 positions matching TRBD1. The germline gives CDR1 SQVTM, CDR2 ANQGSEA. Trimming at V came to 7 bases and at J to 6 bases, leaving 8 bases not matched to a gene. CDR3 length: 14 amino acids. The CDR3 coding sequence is TGCAGCGCAAGCCTCGGGACAGGGGCCGGGGAGCTGTTTTTT. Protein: CSASLGTGAGELFF.

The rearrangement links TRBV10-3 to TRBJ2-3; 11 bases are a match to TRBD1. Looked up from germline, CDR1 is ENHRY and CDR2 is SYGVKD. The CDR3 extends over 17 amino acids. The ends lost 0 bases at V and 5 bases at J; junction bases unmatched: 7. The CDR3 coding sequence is TGTGCCATCAGTGAGTCGAGGGACAGGGGGTTGAGAGATACGCAGTATTTT. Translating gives CAISESRDRGLRDTQYF.

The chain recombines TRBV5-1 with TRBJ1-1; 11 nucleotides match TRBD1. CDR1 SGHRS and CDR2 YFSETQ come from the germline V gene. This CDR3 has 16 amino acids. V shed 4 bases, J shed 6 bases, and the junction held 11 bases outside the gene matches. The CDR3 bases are TGCGCCAGCAGCCGGCCGGGACAGGGGGTAAGGGCTGAAGCTTTCTTT. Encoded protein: CASSRPGQGVRAEAFF. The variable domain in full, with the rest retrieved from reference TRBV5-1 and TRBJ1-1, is KAGVTQTPRYLIKTRGQQVTLSCSPISGHRSVSWYQQTPGQGLQFLFEYFSETQRNKGNFPGRFSGRQFSNSRSEMNVSTLELGDSALYLCASSRPGQGVRAEAFFGQGTRLTVV.

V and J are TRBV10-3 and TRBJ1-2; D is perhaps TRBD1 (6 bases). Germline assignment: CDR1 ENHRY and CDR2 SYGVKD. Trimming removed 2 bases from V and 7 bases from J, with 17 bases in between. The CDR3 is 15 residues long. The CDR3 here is CAISETPGTRGGYTF. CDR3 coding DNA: TGTGCCATCAGTGAGACCCCCGGGACCAGGGGTGGCTACACCTTC.

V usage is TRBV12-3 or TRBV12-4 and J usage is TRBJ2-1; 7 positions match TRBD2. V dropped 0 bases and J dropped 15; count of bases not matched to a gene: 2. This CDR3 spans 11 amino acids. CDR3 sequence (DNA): TGTGCCAGCAGTTTAGCGGGGAGGGGGTTCTTC. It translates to CASSLAGRGFF.

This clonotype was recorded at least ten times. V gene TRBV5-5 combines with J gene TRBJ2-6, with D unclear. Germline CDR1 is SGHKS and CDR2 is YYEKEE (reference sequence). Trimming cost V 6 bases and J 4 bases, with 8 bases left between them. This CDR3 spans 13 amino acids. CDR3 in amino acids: CASMAAGANVLTF. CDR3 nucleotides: TGTGCCAGCATGGCGGCAGGGGCCAACGTCCTGACTTTC.

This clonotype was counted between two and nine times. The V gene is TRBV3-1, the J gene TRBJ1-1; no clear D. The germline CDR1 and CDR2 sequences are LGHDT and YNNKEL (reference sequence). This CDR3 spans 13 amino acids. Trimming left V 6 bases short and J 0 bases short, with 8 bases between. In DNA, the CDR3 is TGTGCCAGCAGTACGACCTTGAACACTGAAGCTTTCTTT. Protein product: CASSTTLNTEAFF.